This TCR beta chain was recovered during a study of OX40 agonist ivuxolimab in advanced cancers. Study information: Patients' therapy was ivuxolimab, an antibody that acts as an agonist of OX40 (CD134). Dose-escalation patients had hepatocellular carcinoma, melanoma, renal cell or head and neck cancer. Study findings and constraints: The mean number of expanded clones was higher in CD8+ T cells than in CD4+. It was not determined which antigens were specifically recognized by the peripheral T cells that had undergone clonal expansion.

This clone was seen only a few times. The antigen is unknown. Using immunoSEQ multiplex PCR, the repertoire was profiled, and TCRdb retains in-frame clones only, with some absent. The table has about 68,000 clones, 85% to 90% seen once. Trimming cost V 0 bases and J 9 bases, with 12 bases left between them. Germline V gives CDR1 LGHNA, CDR2 YSLEER. The CDR3 totals 14 residues. Sample: CD4+ or CD8+ T cells sorted from blood, taken in a trial of the OX40 agonist ivuxolimab. The V gene is TRBV4-3, the J gene TRBJ1-5; D gene uncertain. The receptor comes from an adult with an advanced solid tumor such as melanoma, head and neck, liver or kidney cancer. CDR3 DNA sequence: TGCGCCAGCAGCCAAGAAACCGCCGCTGGGCCCCAGCATTTT. Protein product: CASSQETAAGPQHF.